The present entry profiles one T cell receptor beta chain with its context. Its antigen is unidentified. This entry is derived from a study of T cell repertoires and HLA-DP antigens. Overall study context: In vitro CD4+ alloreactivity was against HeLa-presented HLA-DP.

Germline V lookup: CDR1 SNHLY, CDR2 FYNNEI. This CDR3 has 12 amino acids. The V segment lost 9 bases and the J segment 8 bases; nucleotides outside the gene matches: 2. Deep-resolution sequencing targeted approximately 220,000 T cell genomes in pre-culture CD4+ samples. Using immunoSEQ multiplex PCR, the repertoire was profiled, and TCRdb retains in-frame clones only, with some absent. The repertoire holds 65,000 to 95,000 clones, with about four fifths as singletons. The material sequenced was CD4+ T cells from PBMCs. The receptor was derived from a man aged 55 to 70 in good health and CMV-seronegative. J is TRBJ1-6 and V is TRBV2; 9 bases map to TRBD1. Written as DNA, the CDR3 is TGTGCCAGTGACAGGGGGGATTCACCCCTCCACTTT. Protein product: CASDRGDSPLHF.